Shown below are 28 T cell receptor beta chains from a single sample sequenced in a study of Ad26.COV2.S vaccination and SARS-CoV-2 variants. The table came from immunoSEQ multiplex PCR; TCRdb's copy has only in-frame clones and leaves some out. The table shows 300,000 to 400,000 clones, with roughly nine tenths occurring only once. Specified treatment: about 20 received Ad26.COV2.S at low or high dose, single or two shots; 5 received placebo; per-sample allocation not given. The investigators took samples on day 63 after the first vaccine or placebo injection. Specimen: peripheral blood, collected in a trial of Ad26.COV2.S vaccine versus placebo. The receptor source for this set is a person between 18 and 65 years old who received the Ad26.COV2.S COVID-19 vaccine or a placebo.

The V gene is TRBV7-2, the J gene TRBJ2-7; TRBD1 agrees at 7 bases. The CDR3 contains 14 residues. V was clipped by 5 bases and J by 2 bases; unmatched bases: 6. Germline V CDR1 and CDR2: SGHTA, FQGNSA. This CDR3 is CASSLRQGTYEQYF. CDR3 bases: TGTGCCAGCAGCCTAAGACAGGGTACCTACGAGCAGTACTTC.

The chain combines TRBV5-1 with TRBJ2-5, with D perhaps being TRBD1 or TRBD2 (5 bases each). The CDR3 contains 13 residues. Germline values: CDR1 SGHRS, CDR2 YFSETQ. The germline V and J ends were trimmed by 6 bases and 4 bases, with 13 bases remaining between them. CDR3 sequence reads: CASTRGTGETQYF. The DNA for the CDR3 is TGCGCCAGCACCCGAGGGACGGGAGAGACCCAGTACTTC.

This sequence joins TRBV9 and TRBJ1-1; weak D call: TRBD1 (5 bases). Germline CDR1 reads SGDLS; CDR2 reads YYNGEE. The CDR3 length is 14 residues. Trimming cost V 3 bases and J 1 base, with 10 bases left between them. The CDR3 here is CASSALTGNTEAFF. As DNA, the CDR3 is TGTGCCAGCAGCGCACTAACAGGGAACACTGAAGCTTTCTTT.

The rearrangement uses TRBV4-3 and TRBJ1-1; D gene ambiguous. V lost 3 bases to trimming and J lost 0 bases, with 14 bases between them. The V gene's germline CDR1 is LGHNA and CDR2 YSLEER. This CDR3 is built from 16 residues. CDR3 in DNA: TGCGCCAGCAGCCAGGACCCGGACGGGATGAACACTGAAGCTTTCTTT. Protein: CASSQDPDGMNTEAFF.

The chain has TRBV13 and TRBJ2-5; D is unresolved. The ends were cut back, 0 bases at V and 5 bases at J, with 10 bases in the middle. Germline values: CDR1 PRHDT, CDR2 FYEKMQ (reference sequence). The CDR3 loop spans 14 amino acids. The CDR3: CASSLGRRAETQYF. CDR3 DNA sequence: TGTGCCAGCAGCTTAGGCCGAAGGGCGGAGACCCAGTACTTC.

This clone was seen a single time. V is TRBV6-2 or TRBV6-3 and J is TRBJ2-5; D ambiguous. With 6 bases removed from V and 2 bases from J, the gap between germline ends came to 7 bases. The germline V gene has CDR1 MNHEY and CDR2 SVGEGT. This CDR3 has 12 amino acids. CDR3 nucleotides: TGTGCCAGCAGCCCACAACAAGAGACCCAGTACTTC. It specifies CASSPQQETQYF.

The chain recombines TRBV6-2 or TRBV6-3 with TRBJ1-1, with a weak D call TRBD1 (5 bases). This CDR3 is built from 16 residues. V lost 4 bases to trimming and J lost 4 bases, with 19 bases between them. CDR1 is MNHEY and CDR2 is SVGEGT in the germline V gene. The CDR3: CASSSFSSLRGTEAFF. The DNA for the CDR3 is TGTGCCAGCAGTTCTTTTTCCTCTTTAAGGGGCACTGAAGCTTTCTTT.

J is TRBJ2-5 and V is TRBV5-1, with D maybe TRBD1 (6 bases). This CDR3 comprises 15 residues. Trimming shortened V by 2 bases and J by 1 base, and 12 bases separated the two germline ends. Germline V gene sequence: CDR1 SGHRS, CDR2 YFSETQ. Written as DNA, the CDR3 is TGCGCCAGCAGCTTTTTGGACAGATCCCAAGAGACCCAGTACTTC. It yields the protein CASSFLDRSQETQYF.

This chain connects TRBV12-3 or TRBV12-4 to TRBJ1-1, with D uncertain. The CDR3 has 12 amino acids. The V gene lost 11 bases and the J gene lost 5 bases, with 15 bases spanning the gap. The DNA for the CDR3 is TGTGCCGACCAAGGTCTGGGGACTGAAGCTTTCTTT. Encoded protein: CADQGLGTEAFF.

The CDR3 DNA sequence: TGCGCCAGCAGCCCGGGTGGGGCCAGCTCCTACAATGAGCAGTTCTTC. Its protein product is CASSPGGASSYNEQFF. The chain couples TRBV4-3 to TRBJ2-1, with TRBD1 as a possible D gene (5 bases). This CDR3 comprises 16 residues. Germline loops: CDR1 LGHNA, CDR2 YSLEER. V lost 4 bases and J lost 0, with 13 bases in between.

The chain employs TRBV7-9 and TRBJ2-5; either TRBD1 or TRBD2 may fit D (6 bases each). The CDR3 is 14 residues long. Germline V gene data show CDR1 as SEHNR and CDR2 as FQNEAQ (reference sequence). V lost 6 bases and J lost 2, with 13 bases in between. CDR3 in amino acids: CASSAGTKQETQYF. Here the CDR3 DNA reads TGTGCCAGCAGTGCGGGGACAAAACAAGAGACCCAGTACTTC.

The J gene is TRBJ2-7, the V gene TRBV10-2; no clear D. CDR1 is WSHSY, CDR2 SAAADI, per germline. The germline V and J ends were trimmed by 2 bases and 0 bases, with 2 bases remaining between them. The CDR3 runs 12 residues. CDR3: CASSESSYEQYF. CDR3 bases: TGCGCCAGCAGTGAGAGCTCCTACGAGCAGTACTTC.

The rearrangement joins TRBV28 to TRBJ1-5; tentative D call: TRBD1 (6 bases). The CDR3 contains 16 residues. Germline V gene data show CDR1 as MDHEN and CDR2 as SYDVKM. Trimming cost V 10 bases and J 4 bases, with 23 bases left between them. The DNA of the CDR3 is TGTGCCACCCTCCTCCACTCCGGGACACCGAATCAGCCCCAGCATTTT. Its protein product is CATLLHSGTPNQPQHF.

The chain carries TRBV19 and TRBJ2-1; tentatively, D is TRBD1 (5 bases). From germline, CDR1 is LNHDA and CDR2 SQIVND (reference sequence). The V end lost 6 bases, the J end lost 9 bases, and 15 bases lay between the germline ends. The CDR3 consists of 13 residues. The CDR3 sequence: CASRVQGLGEQFF. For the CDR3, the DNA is TGTGCCAGTAGGGTTCAGGGATTGGGTGAGCAGTTCTTC. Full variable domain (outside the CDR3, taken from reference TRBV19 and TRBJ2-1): DGGITQSPKYLFRKEGQNVTLSCEQNLNHDAMYWYRQDPGQGLRLIYYSQIVNDFQKGDIAEGYSVSREKKESFPLTVTSAQKNPTAFYLCASRVQGLGEQFFGPGTRLTVL.

CDR3 region: CAISASQQRNQPQHF. The CDR3 bases are TGTGCCATCAGTGCCTCACAACAGAGAAATCAGCCCCAGCATTTT. The rearrangement uses TRBV10-3 and TRBJ1-5; no definite D call. This CDR3 contains 15 residues. CDR1 and CDR2 from the germline V gene are ENHRY and SYGVKD. The V end was cut by 4 bases, the J end by 4 bases, with 14 bases between.

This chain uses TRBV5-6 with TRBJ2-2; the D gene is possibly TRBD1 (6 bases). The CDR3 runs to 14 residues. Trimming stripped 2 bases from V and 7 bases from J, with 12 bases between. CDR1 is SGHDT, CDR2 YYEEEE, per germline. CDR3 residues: CASSFDRYNGELFF. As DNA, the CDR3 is TGTGCCAGCAGCTTCGACAGGTATAACGGGGAGCTGTTTTTT.

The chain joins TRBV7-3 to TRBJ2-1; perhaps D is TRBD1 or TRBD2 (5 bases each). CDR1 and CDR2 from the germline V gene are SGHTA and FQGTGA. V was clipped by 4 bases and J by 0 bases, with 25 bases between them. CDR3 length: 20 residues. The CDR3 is CASSSKTIGTAYSSYNEQFF. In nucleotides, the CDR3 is TGTGCCAGCAGCTCTAAAACTATTGGGACGGCCTACAGCTCCTACAATGAGCAGTTCTTC.

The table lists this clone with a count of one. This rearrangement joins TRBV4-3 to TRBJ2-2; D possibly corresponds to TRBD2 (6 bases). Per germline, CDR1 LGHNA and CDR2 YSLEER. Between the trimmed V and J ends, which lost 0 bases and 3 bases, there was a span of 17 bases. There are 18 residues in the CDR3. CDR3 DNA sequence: TGCGCCAGCAGCCAAGAGGAGGGCTCAGTCGGCTACACCGGGGAGCTGTTTTTT. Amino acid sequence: CASSQEEGSVGYTGELFF.

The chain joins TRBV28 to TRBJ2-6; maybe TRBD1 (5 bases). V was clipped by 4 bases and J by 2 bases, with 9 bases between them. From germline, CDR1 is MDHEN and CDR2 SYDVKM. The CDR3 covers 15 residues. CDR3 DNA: TGTGCCAGCAGTTCCCAGGGTCCTGGGGCCAACGTCCTGACTTTC. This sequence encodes CASSSQGPGANVLTF.

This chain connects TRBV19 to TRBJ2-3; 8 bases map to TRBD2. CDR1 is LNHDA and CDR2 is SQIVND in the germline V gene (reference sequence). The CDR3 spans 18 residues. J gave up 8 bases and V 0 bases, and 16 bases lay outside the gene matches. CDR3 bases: TGTGCCAGTAGTATAGAGGGAAGCGGGGGCCCTGAGTGGAGTACGCAGTATTTT. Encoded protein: CASSIEGSGGPEWSTQYF.

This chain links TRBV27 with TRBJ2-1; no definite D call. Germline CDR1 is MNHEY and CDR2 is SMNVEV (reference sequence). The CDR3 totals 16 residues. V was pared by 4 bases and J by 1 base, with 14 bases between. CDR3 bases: TGTGCCAGCAGTTCCAACCCCGGATTGTCCTACAATGAGCAGTTCTTC. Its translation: CASSSNPGLSYNEQFF.

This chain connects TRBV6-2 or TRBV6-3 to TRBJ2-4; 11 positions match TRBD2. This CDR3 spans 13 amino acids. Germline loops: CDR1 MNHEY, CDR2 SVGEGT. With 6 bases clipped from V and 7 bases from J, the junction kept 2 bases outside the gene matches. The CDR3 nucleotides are TGTGCCAGCAGCTCTAGCGGGGGGAACATTCAGTACTTC. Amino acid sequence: CASSSSGGNIQYF.

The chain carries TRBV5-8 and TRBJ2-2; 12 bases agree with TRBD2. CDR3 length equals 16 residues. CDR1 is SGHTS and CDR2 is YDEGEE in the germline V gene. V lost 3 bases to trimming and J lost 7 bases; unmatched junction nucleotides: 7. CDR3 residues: CASSSRLAGVHGELFF. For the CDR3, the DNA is TGTGCCAGCAGCTCGCGACTAGCGGGGGTGCACGGGGAGCTGTTTTTT.

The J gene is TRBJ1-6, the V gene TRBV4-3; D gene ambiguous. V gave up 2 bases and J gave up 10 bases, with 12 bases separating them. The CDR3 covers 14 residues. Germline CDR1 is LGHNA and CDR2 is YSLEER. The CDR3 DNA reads TGCGCCAGCAGCCAAACGGGGATACTCTCACCCCTCCACTTT. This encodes CASSQTGILSPLHF.

In DNA form, the CDR3 reads TGTGCCAGCAGCTCCGCAGCGGTTGGAGGGAGGGTCTCACCCCTCCACTTT. Protein: CASSSAAVGGRVSPLHF. This sequence joins TRBV5-4 and TRBJ1-6; D unclear. Trimming pared 3 bases from V and 10 bases from J, leaving 23 bases between. The CDR3 totals 17 residues. Germline CDR1 is SGHNT and CDR2 is YYREEE (reference sequence).

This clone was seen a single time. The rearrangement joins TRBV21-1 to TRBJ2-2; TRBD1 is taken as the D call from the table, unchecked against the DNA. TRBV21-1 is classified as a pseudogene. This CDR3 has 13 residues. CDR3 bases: TGTGCCAGCAGGGACAGGGAGGTTGGGGAGCTGTTTTTT. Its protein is CASRDREVGELFF.

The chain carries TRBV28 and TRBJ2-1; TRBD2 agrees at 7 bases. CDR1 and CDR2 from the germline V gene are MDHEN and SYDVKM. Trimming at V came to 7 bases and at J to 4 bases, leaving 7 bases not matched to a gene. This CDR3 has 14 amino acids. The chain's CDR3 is CASTRAGPYNEQFF. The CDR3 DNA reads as TGTGCCAGCACACGAGCGGGGCCTTACAATGAGCAGTTCTTC. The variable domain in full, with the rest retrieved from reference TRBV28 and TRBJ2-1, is DVKVTQSSRYLVKRTGEKVFLECVQDMDHENMFWYRQDPGLGLRLIYFSYDVKMKEKGDIPEGYSVSREKKERFSLILESASTNQTSMYLCASTRAGPYNEQFFGPGTRLTVL.

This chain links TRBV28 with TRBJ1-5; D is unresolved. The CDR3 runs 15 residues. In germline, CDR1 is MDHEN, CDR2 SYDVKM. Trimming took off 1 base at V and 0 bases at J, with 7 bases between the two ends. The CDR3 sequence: CASSLYPGSNQPQHF. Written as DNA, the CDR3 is TGTGCCAGCAGTTTATATCCAGGTAGCAATCAGCCCCAGCATTTT.